This is a list of T cell receptor beta chains from one sample in a study of Graves' ophthalmopathy and Graves' hyperthyroidism. TCRdb passed the multiplex PCR reads through MiXCR, listing each CDR3 protein once. The sample includes 400,000 or so distinct CDR3 sequences, 15% of them seen just once. The sequenced sample consisted of peripheral blood. These TCRs come from a woman under 30 with stable Graves' hyperthyroidism. The CDR3 runs from the conserved cysteine through the conserved F or W. A D gene is named only where the DNA matches it firmly. Only part of the rows carry a size: once, few, many, or a class if the clone is expanded.

TRBV6-1	many	TRBJ1-1	TRBD1	CASSAWDRGLEAFF	TGTGCCAGCAGTGCCTGGGACAGGGGGCTTGAAGCTTTCTTT
TRBV6-2/TRBV6-3	NA	TRBJ1-2	NA	CASSYSTGRGMLDGYTF	TGTGCCAGCAGTTACTCGACTGGTAGGGGAATGTTGGATGGCTACACCTTC
TRBV18	few	TRBJ1-5	NA	CASSPRGRMTQPQHF	TGTGCCAGCTCACCACGGGGCAGGATGACGCAGCCCCAGCATTTT
TRBV12-3/TRBV12-4	many	TRBJ1-2	NA	CASSFRRASKGGYTF	TGTGCCAGCAGTTTCCGACGGGCCTCGAAGGGCGGCTACACCTTC
TRBV29-1	many	TRBJ2-7	TRBD2	CSAGLAGQSYEQYF	TGCAGCGCTGGACTAGCGGGGCAATCCTACGAGCAGTACTTC
TRBV6-5	many	TRBJ1-2	NA	CASSYGMNYGYTF	TGTGCCAGCAGTTACGGCATGAACTATGGCTACACCTTC
TRBV20-1	many	TRBJ1-1	NA	CSARADRMNTEAFF	TGCAGTGCTAGGGCGGACAGAATGAACACTGAAGCTTTCTTT
TRBV24-1	many	TRBJ2-7	NA	CATSAAEAAIYEQYF	TGTGCCACCAGTGCGGCGGAGGCGGCGATCTACGAGCAGTACTTC
TRBV2	many	TRBJ1-5	NA	CASSEDGGSNQPQHF	TGTGCCAGCAGTGAAGACGGCGGATCCAATCAGCCCCAGCATTTT
TRBV3-1	few	TRBJ2-7	TRBD2	CASSRLAGYEQYF	TGTGCCAGCAGCCGACTAGCGGGGTACGAGCAGTACTTC
TRBV15	NA	TRBJ1-5	NA	CATSRDYSNQPQHF	TGTGCCACCAGCAGAGACTATAGCAATCAGCCCCAGCATTTT
TRBV7-2	NA	TRBJ2-5	NA	CASSPRSAGSRETQYF	TGTGCCAGCTCACCACGGTCGGCAGGGTCCCGAGAGACCCAGTACTTC
TRBV13	many	TRBJ1-1	NA	CASSPFPPRLNTEAFF	TGTGCCAGCAGCCCCTTCCCCCCGCGCCTGAACACTGAAGCTTTCTTT
TRBV6-5	NA	TRBJ1-2	NA	CASSYGGALDGYTF	TGTGCCAGCAGTTATGGGGGGGCGCTTGATGGCTACACCTTC
TRBV19	many	TRBJ1-1	TRBD1	CASSFPGGFTEAFF	TGTGCCAGTAGTTTCCCAGGGGGGTTCACTGAAGCTTTCTTT
TRBV6-2/TRBV6-3	many	TRBJ1-2	NA	CASSARWGSEDYGYTF	TGTGCCAGCAGCGCAAGGTGGGGCTCCGAAGACTATGGCTACACCTTC
TRBV6-1	NA	TRBJ1-2	TRBD1	CASSGGQGSAYGYTF	TGTGCCAGCAGTGGGGGACAGGGTAGCGCCTATGGCTACACCTTC
TRBV12-3/TRBV12-4	once	TRBJ2-6	NA	CASSLRLGRRGISGANVLTF	TGTGCCAGCAGTTTAAGGCTAGGGCGGAGAGGAATCTCTGGGGCCAACGTCCTGACTTTC
TRBV18	many	TRBJ2-2	NA	CASSPGSVELFF	TGTGCCAGCTCGCCCGGTTCTGTGGAGCTGTTTTTT
TRBV27	NA	TRBJ2-7	NA	CASRGILYEQYF	TGTGCCAGCAGAGGAATTCTCTACGAGCAGTACTTC
TRBV29-1	many	TRBJ1-2	TRBD1	CSVEVKGARGYTF	TGCAGCGTTGAAGTGAAGGGGGCGCGCGGCTACACCTTC
TRBV5-1	NA	TRBJ1-1	NA	CASRDSANTEAFF	TGCGCCAGCCGCGACAGCGCGAACACTGAAGCTTTCTTT
TRBV14	many	TRBJ2-7	TRBD2	CASSHYGGTYEQYF	TGTGCCAGCAGCCATTACGGGGGGACCTACGAGCAGTACTTC
TRBV14	few	TRBJ2-6	TRBD1	CASSQEITGALSGANVLTF	TGTGCCAGCAGCCAAGAGATAACAGGGGCCCTCTCTGGGGCCAACGTCCTGACTTTC
TRBV12-3/TRBV12-4	many	TRBJ1-1	NA	CASSLWRGTEAFF	TGTGCCAGCAGTTTATGGCGAGGCACTGAAGCTTTCTTT
TRBV4-1	NA	TRBJ2-7	NA	CASSQDRYRSYEQYF	TGCGCCAGCAGCCAAGACAGGTATCGCTCCTACGAGCAGTACTTC
TRBV19	few	TRBJ1-5	NA	CASSPGRIAEQPQHF	TGTGCCAGTAGTCCCGGGAGGATAGCTGAACAGCCCCAGCATTTT
TRBV3-1	many	TRBJ1-6	NA	CASSQNPSGNSPLHF	TGTGCCAGCAGCCAGAACCCCTCTGGGAATTCACCCCTCCACTTT
TRBV6-1	many	TRBJ1-5	NA	CASRDRTGQPQHF	TGTGCCAGCAGAGACAGAACAGGTCAGCCCCAGCATTTT
TRBV20-1	many	TRBJ2-6	NA	CSARAGSGANVLTF	TGCAGTGCTAGAGCAGGGTCTGGGGCCAACGTCCTGACTTTC
TRBV6-1	many	TRBJ1-6	TRBD1	CASRRGHNSPLHF	TGTGCCAGCCGCAGGGGGCACAATTCACCCCTCCACTTT
TRBV3-1	NA	TRBJ2-5	NA	CASSHPTRSQETQYF	TGTGCCAGCAGTCACCCGACTAGAAGCCAAGAGACCCAGTACTTC
TRBV27	NA	TRBJ1-1	NA	CASSGGSRNTEAFF	TGTGCCAGCAGCGGGGGGTCTCGGAACACTGAAGCTTTCTTT
TRBV11-2	many	TRBJ1-1	NA	CASSRTANTEAFF	TGTGCCAGCAGCAGGACGGCAAACACTGAAGCTTTCTTT
TRBV24-1	many	TRBJ1-5	TRBD1	CATSDSGQGRQPQHF	TGTGCCACCAGTGATTCGGGACAGGGGAGGCAGCCCCAGCATTTT
TRBV28	NA	TRBJ2-7	TRBD2	CASSLYGRAGARYEQYF	TGTGCCAGCAGCCTATACGGGCGAGCGGGAGCGAGGTACGAGCAGTACTTC
TRBV4-2	many	TRBJ2-2	NA	CASSSTWGRGGTGELFF	TGTGCCAGCAGTTCTACTTGGGGGCGGGGCGGTACCGGGGAGCTGTTTTTT
TRBV12-3/TRBV12-4	many	TRBJ2-2	TRBD1	CASSRGQLTGELFF	TGTGCCAGCAGTCGGGGACAGCTTACCGGGGAGCTGTTTTTT
TRBV19	NA	TRBJ2-5	TRBD1	CASSMRTGDLETQYF	TGTGCCAGTAGTATGAGAACAGGGGATTTGGAGACCCAGTACTTC
TRBV6-1	many	TRBJ1-6	TRBD1	CASSWDRGNSPLHF	TGTGCCAGCAGCTGGGACAGGGGTAATTCACCCCTCCACTTT
TRBV2	many	TRBJ2-5	NA	CASTSQETQYF	TGTGCCAGCACCAGTCAAGAGACCCAGTACTTC
TRBV6-1	many	TRBJ1-6	NA	CASSRNPRSSNSPLHF	TGTGCCAGCAGTAGAAACCCCAGGAGCTCTAATTCACCCCTCCACTTT
TRBV6-5	many	TRBJ1-2	NA	CASSYYGMGYTF	TGTGCCAGCAGTTACTATGGCATGGGCTACACCTTC
TRBV28	many	TRBJ2-7	TRBD1	CASRSDRGSTYEQYF	TGTGCCAGCAGGTCTGACAGGGGGTCAACCTACGAGCAGTACTTC
TRBV6-2/TRBV6-3	few	TRBJ2-2	NA	CASSSNTGDLFF	TGTGCCAGCAGCAGCAACACCGGGGATCTGTTTTTT
TRBV11-2	many	TRBJ1-2	NA	CASSLRDGLYGYTF	TGTGCCAGCAGCCTCAGGGACGGGCTCTATGGCTACACCTTC
TRBV7-3	NA	TRBJ1-2	TRBD1	CASSPNTGGNYGYTF	TGTGCCAGCAGCCCTAATACAGGGGGTAACTATGGCTACACCTTC
TRBV24-1	few	TRBJ1-1	NA	CATAKVGQPDAFF	TGTGCCACCGCGAAGGTGGGACAACCTGATGCTTTCTTT
TRBV28	many	TRBJ1-2	TRBD1	CASSPTGVRGYTF	TGTGCCAGCAGTCCGACAGGGGTTAGAGGCTACACCTTC
TRBV5-1	few	TRBJ2-7	TRBD2	CASSLVASGGMVYEQYF	TGCGCCAGCAGCTTGGTCGCTAGCGGGGGGATGGTCTACGAGCAGTACTTC
TRBV11-2	many	TRBJ2-5	TRBD2	CASSLDSKRGGRETQYF	TGTGCCAGCAGCTTAGACTCGAAGCGGGGGGGCCGAGAGACCCAGTACTTC
TRBV4-2	many	TRBJ1-1	NA	CASSQDSWAEAFF	TGTGCCAGCAGCCAAGATTCCTGGGCTGAAGCTTTCTTT
TRBV27	many	TRBJ1-2	NA	CASSLSKRGGYTF	TGTGCCAGCAGTTTATCGAAGAGGGGGGGCTACACCTTC
TRBV6-5	many	TRBJ2-3	NA	CASSSDTDTQYF	TGTGCCAGCAGTTCAGATACAGATACGCAGTATTTT
TRBV27	NA	TRBJ2-5	NA	CASSLDSHGRTQYF	TGTGCCAGCAGTTTAGACAGCCACGGCAGAACCCAGTACTTC
TRBV12-3/TRBV12-4	many	TRBJ1-5	TRBD1	CASSFFGTGGTNQPQHF	TGTGCCAGCAGTTTCTTCGGGACAGGGGGCACCAATCAGCCCCAGCATTTT
TRBV13	many	TRBJ1-2	TRBD1	CASSSGGTGAVYGYTF	TGTGCCAGCAGCTCCGGGGGTACAGGGGCCGTCTATGGCTACACCTTC
TRBV12-3/TRBV12-4	NA	TRBJ2-3	NA	CASSDKASTDTQYF	TGTGCCAGCAGCGACAAAGCTAGCACAGATACGCAGTATTTT
TRBV12-3/TRBV12-4	few	TRBJ2-5	NA	CASGGAETQYF	TGTGCCAGCGGGGGGGCCGAGACCCAGTACTTC